These 27 T cell receptor beta chains were all obtained from the same sample, sequenced in a study of T cells in localized non-small cell lung cancer. TCRdb's table, derived via immunoSEQ multiplex PCR, lists solely in-frame clones and lacks some. This sample has approximately 34,000 clones; roughly nine tenths occur once, and the top ten carry about 7.7%. The sequenced sample was peripheral blood, obtained before any cancer treatment. These receptors were collected from a woman aged 35 to 69 with stage I lung adenocarcinoma.

The V gene is TRBV4-1, the J gene TRBJ2-1; D gene unclear. The CDR3 has 13 amino acids. V lost 2 bases to trimming and J lost 3 bases, with 5 bases between them. The germline gives CDR1 MGHRA, CDR2 YSYEKL. The CDR3 reads CASSQLSYNEQFF. The CDR3 nucleotides read TGCGCCAGCAGCCAACTGAGCTACAATGAGCAGTTCTTC.

The V call is TRBV9, the J call TRBJ2-2, with D perhaps being TRBD1 or TRBD2 (5 bases each). With 4 bases removed from V and 6 bases from J, the gap between germline ends came to 13 bases. Germline V gene sequence: CDR1 SGDLS, CDR2 YYNGEE. The CDR3 sequence is 14 residues long. CDR3 coding DNA: TGTGCCAGCAGCACCCGAGGGGTACCCGGGGAGCTGTTTTTT. Translation gives CASSTRGVPGELFF.

The chain employs TRBV18 and TRBJ2-7; D gene ambiguous. The ends were cut back, 3 bases at V and 5 bases at J, with 17 bases in the middle. The CDR3 is 15 residues long. CDR1 is KGHSH, CDR2 LQKENI, per germline. CDR3: CASSPATRLPHEQYF. The CDR3 DNA reads TGTGCCAGCTCACCGGCGACAAGGCTACCCCACGAGCAGTACTTC.

The chain employs TRBV5-1 and TRBJ2-7; 10 nucleotides agree with TRBD2. CDR1 and CDR2 from the germline V gene are SGHRS and YFSETQ. There are 16 residues in the CDR3. J gave up 4 bases and V 0 bases, and 7 bases lay outside the gene matches. CDR3 loop: CASSLAASGGWYEQYF. CDR3 nucleotide sequence: TGCGCCAGCAGCTTGGCAGCTAGCGGGGGCTGGTACGAGCAGTACTTC.

This clone is medium-sized. V is TRBV7-9 and J is TRBJ1-2; 7 nucleotides align to TRBD1. After removal of 2 bases from V and 8 bases from J, the junction contained 2 bases not matched to a gene. Per the germline V gene, CDR1 is SEHNR and CDR2 is FQNEAQ (reference sequence). The CDR3 runs 12 residues. The CDR3: CASSLRGHGYTF. CDR3 DNA: TGTGCCAGCAGCTTAAGGGGGCACGGCTACACCTTC. Together with reference TRBV7-9 and TRBJ1-2, the CDR3 gives the full variable domain: DTGVSQNPRHKITKRGQNVTFRCDPISEHNRLYWYRQTLGQGPEFLTYFQNEAQLEKSRLLSDRFSAERPKGSFSTLEIQRTEQGDSAMYLCASSLRGHGYTFGSGTRLTVV.

This chain links TRBV5-1 with TRBJ1-5; no reliable D call. This CDR3 comprises 13 residues. V was trimmed by 1 base and J by 2 bases, leaving 4 bases between them. The V gene's germline CDR1 is SGHRS and CDR2 YFSETQ. DNA for the CDR3: TGCGCCAGCAGCTTGCAGGGCAATCAGCCCCAGCATTTT. The encoded protein is CASSLQGNQPQHF.

The rearrangement uses TRBV19 and TRBJ2-7, with D tentatively TRBD1 (6 bases). The CDR3 has 15 residues. The V end lost 5 bases, the J end lost 3 bases, and 17 bases lay between the germline ends. CDR1 is LNHDA, CDR2 SQIVND, per germline (reference sequence). CDR3 nucleotides: TGTGCCAGTAGTCCCCGTGGCAGGGGAATCTACGAGCAGTACTTC. It yields the protein CASSPRGRGIYEQYF.

The V call is TRBV18, the J call TRBJ2-5; no firm D call. The better agreement between TRBJ2-7 and the DNA end casts doubt on the J call. The V gene's germline CDR1 is KGHSH and CDR2 LQKENI. CDR3 size: 14 residues. As DNA, the CDR3 is TGTGCCAGCTCACCGGCCCCCGGGCCCTACGAGCAGTACTTC. Protein: CASSPAPGPYEQYF.

On this clone: At one boundary the junction diverges from the germline segment, which might be a read error. The chain uses TRBV6-6 and TRBJ1-2; TRBD1 matches 8 bases. This CDR3 is 13 amino acids long. Germline-derived CDR1 and CDR2 are MNHNY and SVGAGI (reference sequence). The CDR3 DNA sequence: TGTGCCCGCAGTTACTCAGCAGGGGGCGGTTACACCTTC. Translated: CARSYSAGGGYTF.

This chain connects TRBV7-9 to TRBJ2-1; 12 bases align to TRBD2. This CDR3 region has 16 residues. V trimming: 6 bases; J trimming: 8 bases; junction bases outside the gene matches: 11. The germline V gene has CDR1 SEHNR and CDR2 FQNEAQ (reference sequence). CDR3 protein: CASRSRPSGGAYEQFF. CDR3 sequence (DNA): TGTGCCAGCAGGTCACGACCTAGCGGGGGGGCCTATGAGCAGTTCTTC.

V usage is TRBV19 and J usage is TRBJ2-5; tentative D call: TRBD1 (5 bases). This CDR3 is 14 amino acids long. Trimming shortened V by 5 bases and J by 1 base, and 11 bases separated the two germline ends. Germline CDR1 and CDR2: LNHDA and SQIVND (reference sequence). The CDR3 loop reads CASSLGRGQETQYF. DNA of the CDR3: TGTGCCAGTAGTCTTGGTAGGGGCCAAGAGACCCAGTACTTC.

This chain uses TRBV18 with TRBJ2-3; D is ambiguous. The CDR3 has 13 amino acids. From germline, CDR1 is KGHSH and CDR2 LQKENI. Between the trimmed V and J ends, which lost 1 base and 5 bases, there was a span of 7 bases. The CDR3 sequence is CASSPQGLDTQYF. The DNA of the CDR3 is TGTGCCAGCTCACCACAGGGTCTAGATACGCAGTATTTT.

This clone showed up just once. The gene calls are TRBV9 and TRBJ1-3, with D hard to call. The CDR3 consists of 13 residues. From germline, CDR1 is SGDLS and CDR2 YYNGEE. V was trimmed by 0 bases and J by 0 bases, leaving 1 base between them. CDR3 in DNA: TGTGCCAGCAGCGTAGCCTCTGGAAACACCATATATTTT. Residues: CASSVASGNTIYF. The full variable domain, its missing parts supplied by reference TRBV9 and TRBJ1-3, is DSGVTQTPKHLITATGQRVTLRCSPRSGDLSVYWYQQSLDQGLQFLIQYYNGEERAKGNILERFSAQQFPDLHSELNLSSLELGDSALYFCASSVASGNTIYFGEGSWLTVV.

The chain recombines TRBV5-1 with TRBJ2-3; 10 bases line up with TRBD1. Germline-derived CDR1 and CDR2 are SGHRS and YFSETQ. This CDR3 is built from 14 residues. V gave up 4 bases and J gave up 5 bases; unmatched junction bases: 4. The DNA of the CDR3 is TGCGCCAGCAGCCCGGGACAGGGGTTAGATACGCAGTATTTT. Its protein is CASSPGQGLDTQYF.

This chain links TRBV28 with TRBJ1-2; D call uncertain. Germline V gene lookup returns CDR1 MDHEN and CDR2 SYDVKM. The V gene lost 5 bases and the J gene lost 4 bases, with 11 bases spanning the gap. The CDR3 has 13 amino acids. CDR3 nucleotide sequence: TGTGCCAGCAGTCCTGATTTGGGCTATGGCTACACCTTC. It encodes CASSPDLGYGYTF.

The DNA for the CDR3 is TGCGCCAGCAGCCAAGTGGGGAGTTCGGTGCGGCAGTACTTC. Its protein product is CASSQVGSSVRQYF. The chain joins TRBV4-1 to TRBJ2-7; possible D gene TRBD2, 5 bases. CDR3 length: 14 residues. V was pared by 1 base and J by 9 bases, with 16 bases between. CDR1 is MGHRA, CDR2 YSYEKL, per germline.

This clone has only one observation. The V gene is TRBV7-2, the J gene TRBJ1-1; D uncertain. Per germline, CDR1 SGHTA and CDR2 FQGNSA. The CDR3 sequence is 14 residues long. The V and J ends lost 2 bases and 6 bases respectively, with 13 bases between them. The CDR3 reads CASSLTPVLPEAFF. The CDR3 DNA sequence: TGTGCCAGCAGCTTAACTCCGGTCTTACCTGAAGCTTTCTTT.

The chain joins TRBV18 to TRBJ2-7; no reliable D call. CDR1 is KGHSH, CDR2 LQKENI, per germline. This CDR3 comprises 14 residues. Deletions cut 0 bases from V and 3 bases from J, with 9 bases between. Here the CDR3 reads CASSPPGTNYEQYF. CDR3 sequence (DNA): TGTGCCAGCTCACCACCGGGTACTAACTACGAGCAGTACTTC.

This chain connects TRBV10-3 to TRBJ2-7; 9 nucleotides match TRBD2. The CDR3 extends over 13 amino acids. The V and J ends lost 4 bases and 5 bases, in that order; junction bases with no gene match: 3. Germline V gene sequence: CDR1 ENHRY, CDR2 SYGVKD. The CDR3 protein is CAISAGTSHEQYF. For the CDR3, the DNA is TGTGCCATCAGTGCCGGGACTAGCCACGAGCAGTACTTC.

This rearrangement joins TRBV5-4 to TRBJ1-5; D possibly corresponds to TRBD1 (6 bases). Germline lookup yields CDR1 SGHNT and CDR2 YYREEE (reference sequence). Deletions cut 4 bases from V and 5 bases from J, with 16 bases between. The length of the CDR3 is 15 residues. For the CDR3, the DNA is TGTGCCAGCAGCACCGGCGGGACACGGGATCAGCCCCAGCATTTT. Translating it yields CASSTGGTRDQPQHF.

The V gene is TRBV7-2, the J gene TRBJ2-3; D might be TRBD1 (6 bases). This CDR3 has 15 amino acids. Germline CDR1 reads SGHTA; CDR2 reads FQGNSA. V was trimmed by 5 bases and J by 5 bases, leaving 17 bases between them. Written as DNA, the CDR3 is TGTGCCAGCAGCGCCCAGGGGAGTATAGGAGATACGCAGTATTTT. Translated, it gives CASSAQGSIGDTQYF.

This chain joins TRBV27 and TRBJ1-1; D is undetermined. Trimming took 2 bases from V and 5 from J, leaving 9 bases between them. The CDR3 is 13 amino acids. Germline V gives CDR1 MNHEY, CDR2 SMNVEV (reference sequence). The CDR3, as DNA: TGTGCCAGCAGTTTAAGGGTTACGACTGAAGCTTTCTTT. Protein sequence: CASSLRVTTEAFF.

The genes are TRBV28 and TRBJ2-7; 8 nucleotides line up with TRBD2. Germline CDR1 reads MDHEN; CDR2 reads SYDVKM. The CDR3 spans 18 residues. V shed 4 bases and J 3 bases; nucleotides not matched to a gene: 17. The CDR3 DNA follows: TGTGCCAGCAGTTCCTCTCCGGGACTAGGAGCCTCAGACTACGAGCAGTACTTC. Translating it yields CASSSSPGLGASDYEQYF.

The genes are TRBV7-2 and TRBJ1-6; TRBD1 matches at 12 bases. Germline V gene data show CDR1 as SGHTA and CDR2 as FQGNSA. This CDR3 spans 16 amino acids. V lost 5 bases to trimming and J lost 6 bases; unmatched junction nucleotides: 5. Written as DNA, the CDR3 is TGTGCCAGCAGCCTCGGGACAGGGGGCGTTAATTCACCCCTCCACTTT. It yields the protein CASSLGTGGVNSPLHF.

The V gene is TRBV7-9, the J gene TRBJ2-7; D gene unclear. Trimming took off 4 bases at V and 4 bases at J, with 11 bases between the two ends. Germline CDR1 reads SEHNR; CDR2 reads FQNEAQ (reference sequence). The CDR3 contains 13 residues. CDR3 loop: CASSSDIKYEQYF. CDR3 nucleotide sequence: TGTGCCAGCAGCTCAGACATAAAATACGAGCAGTACTTC.

The J gene is TRBJ2-7, the V gene TRBV7-2; D not resolved. The germline gives CDR1 SGHTA, CDR2 FQGNSA. Deletions cut 1 base from V and 2 bases from J, with 12 bases between. The CDR3 has 15 residues. CDR3 nucleotides: TGTGCCAGCAGCTTAGTAGGTCTTGGAGCCTACGAGCAGTACTTC. Protein product: CASSLVGLGAYEQYF.

This chain joins TRBV5-3 and TRBJ1-5; 11 bases fit TRBD1. TRBV5-3 is an open reading frame, and its role is uncertain. Losses at the gene ends were 4 bases for V and 4 bases for J; bases not matched to a gene: 13. The CDR3 has 18 residues. CDR3 coding DNA: TGTGCCAGAAGCCCTAAATGTCGCGGGACAGGGGGAAATCAGCCCCAGCATTTT. It is translated as CARSPKCRGTGGNQPQHF.